This is a list of T cell receptor beta chains from one sample in a study of blood T cell repertoires in COVID-19. Here immunoSEQ multiplex PCR was the method, and the copy in TCRdb shows in-frame clones only, minus some. The table shows around 88,000 clones, with about 85% occurring only once. The specimen sequenced was peripheral blood. These receptors were taken from a man in his sixties with acute or convalescent COVID-19. Each CDR3 is given with its conserved first and last residue. Each record gives: J gene, V gene, CDR3 protein.

TRBJ2-5	TRBV11-2	CASSYRALGGLAGTYQETQYF
TRBJ1-1	TRBV7-8	CASSPRTVIRDTEAFF
TRBJ2-7	TRBV19	CASSISGRFEQYF
TRBJ2-1	TRBV3-1/TRBV3-2	CASSQGLAASYNEQFF
TRBJ1-6	TRBV6-5	CASSYMGGNSPLHF
TRBJ1-2	TRBV28	CASRQLNYGYTF
TRBJ2-3	TRBV7-9	CASSGLRGRADTQYF
TRBJ1-4	TRBV21-1	CASRGDRVHEKLFF
TRBJ1-5	TRBV27	CASRETGSNQPQHF
TRBJ1-5	TRBV19	CASTGGGGSNQPQHF
TRBJ1-2	TRBV14	CASSQDPRGGYTF
TRBJ2-3	TRBV6-5	CASRQGYTQYF
TRBJ2-3	TRBV3-1/TRBV3-2	CASSRSSGLAGTTDTQYF
TRBJ1-2	TRBV9	CASSAGTVYGYTF
TRBJ2-5	TRBV6-5	CASRLQETQYF
TRBJ2-3	TRBV7-2	CASSLGLSGSGMDTQYF
TRBJ2-2	TRBV27	CASSSFSGRTTGELFF
TRBJ1-1	TRBV5-1	CASSVQGAQEAFF
TRBJ1-1	TRBV5-1	CASSLGGTEMNTEAFF
TRBJ2-7	TRBV2	CASRPGQVSPYEQYF
TRBJ1-1	TRBV6-2/TRBV6-3	CASSYLGQGASNTEAFF
TRBJ1-2	TRBV7-2	CASSLVADPPISYTF
TRBJ1-6	TRBV28	CASSLLSGENSPLHF
TRBJ1-6	TRBV6-5	CASSRQGGGNSPLHF
TRBJ1-2	TRBV18	CASSPIREPPYGYTF
TRBJ1-2	TRBV25-1	CASSEYEPIYGYTF
TRBJ1-2	TRBV27	CASSLSPSGQANYGYTF
TRBJ2-7	TRBV9	CASSVVSGSYEQYF
TRBJ2-7	TRBV9	CASSSSAGGLEQYF
TRBJ2-2	TRBV7-2	CASSVQGTGELFF
TRBJ2-1	TRBV11-2	CASSLDFGTAYNEQFF
TRBJ2-7	TRBV11-2	CASRLGPPPTGANSYEQYF
TRBJ2-2	TRBV2	CASRVAPSNGELFF
TRBJ2-4	TRBV24-1	CATSDSSKRGSVAKNIQYF
TRBJ1-2	TRBV30	CAWSPDTNYGYTF
TRBJ1-2	TRBV7-2	CASSLWGQGNYGYTF
TRBJ1-1	TRBV30	CAWTGSREAFF
TRBJ2-7	TRBV7-8	CASSFTAGGQAYEQYF
TRBJ2-3	TRBV18	CASSLDRRTDTQYF
TRBJ2-5	TRBV11-3	CASSLDGQKQETQYF
TRBJ2-5	TRBV5-1	CASSDQGRAQETQYF
TRBJ2-2	TRBV5-1	CASSLAIAGATGELFF
TRBJ2-4	TRBV6-2/TRBV6-3	CASSYTQPGAKNIQYF
TRBJ2-2	TRBV18	CASSPRGRGLTGELFF
TRBJ1-4	TRBV14	CASSHGTGRLFF
TRBJ2-1	TRBV28	CASSPSLLNEQFF
TRBJ1-1	TRBV6-6	CASSYSKLTVNTEAFF
TRBJ1-4	TRBV29-1	CSVEVKTNEKLFF
TRBJ2-7	TRBV28	CASSLMDRVVYEQYF
TRBJ2-1	TRBV6-5	CASSTPAGTYNEQFF
TRBJ1-1	TRBV3-1/TRBV3-2	CASSQKKDRNTEAFF
TRBJ1-3	TRBV9	CASSVLSGNTIYF
TRBJ2-2	TRBV5-1	CASSLVGLTLNTGELFF
TRBJ1-2	TRBV19	CASSPQPTNYGYTF
TRBJ2-3	TRBV7-3	CASSSTGGANSDTQYF
TRBJ2-7	TRBV29-1	CSVGAGAYEQYF
TRBJ2-3	TRBV18	CASSPPGTIYQDTQYF
TRBJ1-5	TRBV29-1	CSVDLGTGDQPQHF